Included here is one TCR beta chain sequence, with context. Its binding antigen is unknown. One base away there is no much larger clone; base qualities are not given. One collaborating source in Seattle enrolled patients during active infection and followed them longitudinally through the course of disease. Whole blood was collected in K2EDTA tubes by collaborating institutions according to the institutions' own protocols. For TCRbeta analysis, collaborators shipped samples as frozen whole blood, isolated PBMCs, or DNA extracted from either of those sample types. The sample is drawn from a study of blood T cell repertoires in COVID-19 (dated by TCRdb to about 2020). Study-wide context: Samples covering the acute and convalescent phases of COVID-19 were provided by collaborators in the United States, Italy and Spain. The material from the prospective study consisted of cDNA or gDNA derived from T cells, B-cell-depleted T cells, or PBMCs. The dataset comprised deeply sampled blood TCRbeta repertoires from subjects exposed to, actively infected with, or recovered from COVID-19. The repertoires were released in a freely available public database meant as a resource for research on the immune response to SARS-CoV-2. The samples were drawn from two sources: the first 160 participants of the ongoing ImmuneRACE study, and 1,254 subjects contributed by 6 global collaborators. A de-identified subject ID, COVID-19 status, age in years and sex were almost always included in the sample metadata. Where available, HLA class I and class II types were obtained from metadata supplied by the sample provider rather than from assay-based typing. What the work shows at the level of the full study, not this receptor alone: The quantity of clinical and demographic metadata differed by source and by participant and was supplied without curation.

The immunoSEQ Assay, a bias-controlled multiplex PCR, was used to amplify TCRbeta CDR3 regions from genomic DNA. On the study's bioinformatics: Nucleated cell counts per sample were estimated from amplification of reference gene primers within the assay. To quantify the absolute abundance of each unique TCRbeta CDR3 rearrangement, sequence reads were collapsed and filtered. For each sample, productive Simpson clonality was calculated by taking the square root of Simpson's diversity index across productive rearrangements. In TCRdb, the immuneACCESS table is reduced to in-frame sequences with V and J assigned. These tables do not hold every clone; where another copy was compared, an unresolved V gene accounts for under half, and the others remain unexplained. V and J calls and clone size come straight from that table; D and trimming were deduced from the DNA. Here the sample has under 70,000 clones; about 83% occur a single time. The ten biggest clones cover approximately 6% of the sample.

CDR1 and CDR2 are drawn from the germline V gene: MNHEY, SVGAGI. The CDR3 runs 15 residues from the cysteine to the phenylalanine. The CDR3 DNA has 45 bases and is translated from base 1. At the junction V is shortened by 6 bases and J by 8 bases, with 17 bases in between. The sequence joins TRBV6-5 to TRBJ1-6, with TRBD1 perhaps the D gene, on 6 matching bases. The TCR originated in a woman in her sixties with COVID-19, enrolled during active disease. Sequencing was carried out using peripheral blood. The CDR3 is CASRKQQGLYSPLHF. The nucleotide sequence is given as TGTGCCAGCAGAAAACAACAGGGTCTCTATTCACCCCTCCACTTT.